This T cell receptor (beta chain) appears in the sequencing data of a study of T cells in Graves' hyperthyroidism and ophthalmopathy. This clonotype was counted many times. Researchers took RNA transcripts and amplified the TCR beta CDR3 regions from them. The HTBI set primed first-round TCR CDR3 RT-PCR. TCRdb passed the multiplex PCR reads through MiXCR, listing each CDR3 protein once. The data show roughly 110,000 distinct CDR3 sequences, roughly 15% seen once. The V segment lost 3 bases and the J segment 0 bases; nucleotides outside the gene matches: 7. There are 16 residues in the CDR3. Germline CDR1 and CDR2: SNHLY and FYNNEI.

V gene TRBV2 combines with J gene TRBJ1-2, with 7 bases aligning to TRBD1. This receptor was identified in a woman in her 50s with Graves' hyperthyroidism. Input material: blood. The CDR3 DNA follows: TGTGCCAGCAGTGAGCCTGAGGGGGCGACTAACTATGGCTACACCTTC. Its translation: CASSEPEGATNYGYTF.